The clone carrying this T cell receptor (beta chain) was seen a handful of times. These data belong to a study of T cells in Graves' hyperthyroidism and ophthalmopathy. The germline V gene has CDR1 SEHNR and CDR2 FQNEAQ (reference sequence). This CDR3 contains 15 residues. The germline V and J ends were trimmed by 0 bases and 5 bases, with 14 bases remaining between them. Lactation, pregnancy, other autoimmune disease or uncontrolled infection led to exclusion of patients. Fresh peripheral blood, 8 to 10 ml, was the source of the PBMCs. Authors of the study amplified TCR beta CDR3 regions from RNA transcripts. In the first-round RT-PCR of the TCR CDR3, the HTBI primer set was used. A single record per CDR3 protein comes from TCRdb applying MiXCR to the multiplex PCR reads. Here the sample spans about 400,000 distinct CDR3 sequences, nearly 15% being singletons.

Sequenced input: blood. The receptor's source is a woman aged 55 to 70 with Graves' ophthalmopathy. The chain combines TRBV7-9 with TRBJ2-7, with D tentatively TRBD1 (5 bases). As DNA, the CDR3 is TGTGCCAGCAGCTTAGCGAAGGCAGGGAAGAACGAGCAGTACTTC. Translated: CASSLAKAGKNEQYF.